This TCR beta chain was sequenced in a study of immune evolution from preneoplasia to lung adenocarcinoma. Study results and caveats: Top clone frequencies peaked in normal lung, apparently declining through invasive adenocarcinoma. Normal lung had highest clonality; later lesions appeared denser, more diverse.

Resections took place in Japan or China from the mid-2010s to the late 2010s. H&E slides confirmed each diagnosis, reviewed by two pathologists independently. Produced via immunoSEQ multiplex PCR; TCRdb's table is partial and in-frame only. The table records 5,000 or so clones, more than 80% of them present only once. Details on this clone: Its cognate antigen is unknown.

The receptor was derived from a donor older than 65 with lung adenocarcinoma. Sequencing was done on a sample of FFPE adjacent normal lung tissue.

CDR3 in DNA: TGCGCCAGCAGTGCCATTGGACAGTATGGCTACACCTTC. It yields the protein CASSAIGQYGYTF. The rearrangement links TRBV10-1 to TRBJ1-2, with D possibly TRBD1 on 6 matching bases. Germline V CDR1 and CDR2: WNHNN, SYGVQD (reference sequence). V lost 4 bases and J lost 5, with 11 bases in between. The CDR3 has 13 amino acids.